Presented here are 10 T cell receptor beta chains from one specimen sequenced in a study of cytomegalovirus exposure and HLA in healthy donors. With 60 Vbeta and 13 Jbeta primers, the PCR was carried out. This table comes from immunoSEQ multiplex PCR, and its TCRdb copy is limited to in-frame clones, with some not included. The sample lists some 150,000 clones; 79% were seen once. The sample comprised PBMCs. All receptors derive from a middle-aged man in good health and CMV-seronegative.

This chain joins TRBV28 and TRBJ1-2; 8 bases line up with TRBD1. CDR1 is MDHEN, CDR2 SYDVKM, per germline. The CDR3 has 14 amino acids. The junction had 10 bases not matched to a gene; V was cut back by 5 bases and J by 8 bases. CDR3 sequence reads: CASSNDRGIGGYTF. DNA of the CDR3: TGTGCCAGCAGTAATGACAGGGGAATCGGGGGCTACACCTTC.

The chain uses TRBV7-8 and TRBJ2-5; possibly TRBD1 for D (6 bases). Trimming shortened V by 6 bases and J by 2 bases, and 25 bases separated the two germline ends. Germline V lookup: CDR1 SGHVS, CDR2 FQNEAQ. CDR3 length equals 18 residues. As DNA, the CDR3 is TGTGCCAGCAGTAATAAGAGGTGGTTTACAGGGACACAAGAGACCCAGTACTTC. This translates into CASSNKRWFTGTQETQYF. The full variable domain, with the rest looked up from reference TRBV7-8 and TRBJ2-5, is GAGVSQSPRYKVAKRGQDVALRCDPISGHVSLFWYQQALGQGPEFLTYFQNEAQLDKSGLPSDRFFAERPEGSVSTLKIQRTQQEDSAVYLCASSNKRWFTGTQETQYFGPGTRLLVL.

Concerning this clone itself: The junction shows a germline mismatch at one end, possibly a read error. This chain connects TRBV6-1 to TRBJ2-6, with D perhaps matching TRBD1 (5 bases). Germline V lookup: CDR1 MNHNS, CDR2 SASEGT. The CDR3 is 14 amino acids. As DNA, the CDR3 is TGTGCCAGCAGTGCGTCCTCTGGGGCCAACGGCCTGACTTTC. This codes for CASSASSGANGLTF.

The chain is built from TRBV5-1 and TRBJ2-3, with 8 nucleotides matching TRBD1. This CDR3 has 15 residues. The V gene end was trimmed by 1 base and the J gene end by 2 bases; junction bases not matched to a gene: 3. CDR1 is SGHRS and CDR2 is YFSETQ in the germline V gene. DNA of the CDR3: TGCGCCAGCAGCTTGATGGGACAGGACACAGATACGCAGTATTTT. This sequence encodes CASSLMGQDTDTQYF.

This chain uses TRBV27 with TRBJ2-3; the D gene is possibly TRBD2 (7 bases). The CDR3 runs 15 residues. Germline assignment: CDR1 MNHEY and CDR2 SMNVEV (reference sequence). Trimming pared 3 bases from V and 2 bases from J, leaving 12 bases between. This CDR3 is CASSFWGGNTDTQYF. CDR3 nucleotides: TGTGCCAGCAGTTTCTGGGGGGGCAACACAGATACGCAGTATTTT.

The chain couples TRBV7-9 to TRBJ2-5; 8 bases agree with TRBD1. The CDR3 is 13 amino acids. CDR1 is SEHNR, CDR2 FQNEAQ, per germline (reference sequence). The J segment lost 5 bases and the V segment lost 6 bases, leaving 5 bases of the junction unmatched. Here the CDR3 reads CASRSDRGETQYF. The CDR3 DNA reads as TGTGCCAGCAGATCCGACAGGGGTGAGACCCAGTACTTC.

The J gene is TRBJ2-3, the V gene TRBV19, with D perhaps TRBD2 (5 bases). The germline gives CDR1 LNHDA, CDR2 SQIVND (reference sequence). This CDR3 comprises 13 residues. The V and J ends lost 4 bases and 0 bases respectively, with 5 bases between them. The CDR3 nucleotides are TGTGCCAGTAGTAGCGGGAGCACAGATACGCAGTATTTT. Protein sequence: CASSSGSTDTQYF. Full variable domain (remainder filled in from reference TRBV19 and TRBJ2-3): DGGITQSPKYLFRKEGQNVTLSCEQNLNHDAMYWYRQDPGQGLRLIYYSQIVNDFQKGDIAEGYSVSREKKESFPLTVTSAQKNPTAFYLCASSSGSTDTQYFGPGTRLTVL.

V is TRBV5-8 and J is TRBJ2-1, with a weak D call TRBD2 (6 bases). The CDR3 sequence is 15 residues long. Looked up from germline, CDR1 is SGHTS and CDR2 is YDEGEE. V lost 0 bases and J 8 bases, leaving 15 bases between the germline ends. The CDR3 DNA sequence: TGTGCCAGCAGCTTGGGTAGCTCGGGGGTGTATGAGCAGTTCTTC. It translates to CASSLGSSGVYEQFF.

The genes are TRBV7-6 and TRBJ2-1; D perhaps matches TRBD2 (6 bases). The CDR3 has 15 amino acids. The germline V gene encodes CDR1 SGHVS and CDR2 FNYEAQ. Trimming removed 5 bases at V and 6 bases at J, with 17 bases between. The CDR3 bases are TGTGCCAGCAGCCTTCTCGGAGGGCCAGTCAATGAGCAGTTCTTC. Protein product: CASSLLGGPVNEQFF.

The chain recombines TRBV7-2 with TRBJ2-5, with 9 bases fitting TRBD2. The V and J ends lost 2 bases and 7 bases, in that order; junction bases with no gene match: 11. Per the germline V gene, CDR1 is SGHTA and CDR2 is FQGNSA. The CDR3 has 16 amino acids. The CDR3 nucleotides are TGTGCCAGCAGCTTAAGGGAGACTAGCGGACGGGGGACCCAGTACTTC. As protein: CASSLRETSGRGTQYF.